What follows are 8 T cell receptor beta chains derived from one specimen sequenced in a study of shared clonotypes between healthy human individuals (TCRdb year 2020). Libraries were constructed by the immunoSEQ multiplex PCR assay. TCRdb re-hosts the immuneACCESS table, in-frame sequences only. Its copies lack some clones; in the studies checked, an unresolved V gene accounts for under half of them, and the cause for the rest is not known. Recorded for this sample are a few hundred thousand clones; around 95% of them occurred a single time. The ten largest clones add up to less than 0.13% of the sample. For the CD8 naive samples, CD45RO-negative cells were positively selected for CCR7, yielding a CD45RA+CCR7+ population from which TemRA cells were excluded. The source material was naive CD8+ T cells sorted from blood. The sample's cell subset or site label, in plain terms: CD45RA+CCR7+. These receptor sequences come from a woman under 40 in good health.

This clone was seen a single time. The chain joins TRBV5-1 to TRBJ2-7, with 10 bases matching TRBD2. The length of the CDR3 is 15 residues. CDR1 is SGHRS and CDR2 is YFSETQ in the germline V gene. V shed 0 bases, J shed 5 bases, and the junction held 5 bases outside the gene matches. The CDR3 DNA sequence: TGCGCCAGCAGCTTGGGGCTAGCGGGAGTCCACGAGCAGTACTTC. Protein sequence: CASSLGLAGVHEQYF.

The chain links TRBV27 to TRBJ1-5; D is unresolved. The V gene lost 0 bases and the J gene lost 5 bases, with 5 bases spanning the gap. The germline gives CDR1 MNHEY, CDR2 SMNVEV (reference sequence). The CDR3 length is 13 residues. The CDR3 reads CASSLSLYQPQHF. CDR3 DNA sequence: TGTGCCAGCAGTTTATCCCTGTATCAGCCCCAGCATTTT.

The chain employs TRBV11-2 and TRBJ1-5; TRBD1 is a possible D gene (6 bases). Germline V gene data show CDR1 as SGHAT and CDR2 as FQNNGV. The CDR3 extends over 15 amino acids. The V and J ends lost 1 base and 7 bases respectively, with 14 bases between them. This chain's CDR3 is CASSLGGGSGQPQHF. The CDR3 nucleotides are TGTGCCAGCAGCTTAGGAGGGGGGTCGGGACAGCCCCAGCATTTT. The full variable domain, with the rest looked up from reference TRBV11-2 and TRBJ1-5, is EAGVAQSPRYKIIEKRQSVAFWCNPISGHATLYWYQQILGQGPKLLIQFQNNGVVDDSQLPKDRFSAERLKGVDSTLKIQPAKLEDSAVYLCASSLGGGSGQPQHFGDGTRLSIL.

The chain carries TRBV4-1 and TRBJ1-5; unclear D gene. V lost 0 bases, J lost 2 bases, and 11 bases lay in between. The CDR3 totals 16 residues. Germline assignment: CDR1 MGHRA and CDR2 YSYEKL. The CDR3 DNA reads TGCGCCAGCAGCCAAGAAACGGGAACCGGCAATCAGCCCCAGCATTTT. This sequence encodes CASSQETGTGNQPQHF.

The V and J genes are TRBV14 and TRBJ1-3; D not resolved. The germline V gene has CDR1 SGHDN and CDR2 FVKESK. V was trimmed by 0 bases and J by 4 bases, leaving 16 bases between them. The CDR3 totals 17 residues. The CDR3: CASSQDKPRVIGNTIYF. CDR3 sequence (DNA): TGTGCCAGCAGCCAAGATAAGCCTCGGGTTATAGGAAACACCATATATTTT.

The rearrangement uses TRBV7-3 and TRBJ2-1; 7 positions match TRBD2. Germline CDR1 is SGHTA and CDR2 is FQGTGA. J was trimmed by 2 bases and V by 9 bases; bases with no gene match: 7. This CDR3 is built from 14 residues. The CDR3 region has the DNA TGTGCCAGTTCCAGGGAGGGGACCTACAATGAGCAGTTCTTC. Translated: CASSREGTYNEQFF.

This chain joins TRBV4-1 and TRBJ1-1; D ambiguous. CDR1 is MGHRA and CDR2 is YSYEKL in the germline V gene. This CDR3 contains 16 residues. Deletions cut 7 bases from V and 0 bases from J, with 18 bases between. The CDR3 DNA is TGCGCCAGCACCATGAAGCAAGTCGAAATGAACACTGAAGCTTTCTTT. Translation: CASTMKQVEMNTEAFF.

The DNA for the CDR3 is TGTGCCAGCAGCTTTGCCGACAGCATCTATGGCTACACCTTC. Its protein product is CASSFADSIYGYTF. The chain combines TRBV5-8 with TRBJ1-2, with a possible D match to TRBD1 (5 bases). CDR1 is SGHTS and CDR2 is YDEGEE in the germline V gene. Trimming removed 2 bases from V and 4 bases from J, with 12 bases in between. The CDR3 is 14 residues long.